A selection of T cell receptor beta chains follows, all from one sample in a study of T cell repertoires in cytomegalovirus infection. From the reads, TCRdb called clonotypes with MiXCR, one entry per CDR3 protein. The sample contains 630,000 or so distinct CDR3 sequences, approximately 24% of which appear only once. Sequencing was carried out using CD8+ T cells from PBMCs. The receptors here all came from a human donor in good health (CMV status not recorded). Some clones in this sample may be carry-over from other donors' samples. Each CDR3 is given with its conserved first and last residue. The order of the fields is V gene, clone size, J gene, D gene, CDR3 protein, CDR3 DNA. D genes are given only for firm matches. Only part of the rows carry a size: once, few, many, or a class if the clone is expanded.

V gene: TRBV12-3/TRBV12-4; clone size: -; J gene: TRBJ2-3; D gene: -; CDR3 protein: CASRYNADTQYF; CDR3 DNA: TGTGCCAGCAGGTACAACGCGGATACGCAGTATTTT
V gene: TRBV20-1; clone size: few; J gene: TRBJ2-2; D gene: -; CDR3 protein: CSARGANTGELFF; CDR3 DNA: TGCAGTGCTAGAGGGGCAAACACCGGGGAGCTGTTTTTT
V gene: TRBV12-3/TRBV12-4; clone size: few; J gene: TRBJ1-1; D gene: -; CDR3 protein: CASRPRQASLGEAFF; CDR3 DNA: TGTGCCAGCAGGCCACGACAGGCCTCTTTGGGGGAAGCTTTCTTT
V gene: TRBV29-1; clone size: few; J gene: TRBJ2-2; D gene: TRBD2; CDR3 protein: CSAAGGGNTGELFF; CDR3 DNA: TGCAGCGCCGCCGGCGGGGGAAACACCGGGGAGCTGTTTTTT
V gene: TRBV6-8; clone size: -; J gene: TRBJ2-3; D gene: -; CDR3 protein: CASSYSSVSGSDTQYF; CDR3 DNA: TGTGCCAGCAGTTACTCGTCGGTTTCAGGTTCGGATACGCAGTATTTT
V gene: TRBV2; clone size: -; J gene: TRBJ1-4; D gene: -; CDR3 protein: CASIAVPVHNEKLFF; CDR3 DNA: TGTGCCAGCATCGCCGTTCCGGTCCATAATGAAAAACTGTTTTTT
V gene: TRBV5-6; clone size: few; J gene: TRBJ2-3; D gene: -; CDR3 protein: CASRPKGAPKDTQYF; CDR3 DNA: TGTGCCAGCAGGCCTAAAGGGGCCCCCAAGGATACGCAGTATTTT
V gene: TRBV27; clone size: -; J gene: TRBJ2-3; D gene: -; CDR3 protein: CASSLLKGVEADTQYF; CDR3 DNA: TGTGCCAGCAGTTTACTCAAGGGGGTTGAGGCAGATACGCAGTATTTT
V gene: TRBV20-1; clone size: -; J gene: TRBJ1-5; D gene: TRBD1; CDR3 protein: CSARADRPDQPQHF; CDR3 DNA: TGCAGTGCTAGAGCGGACAGGCCTGATCAGCCCCAGCATTTT
V gene: TRBV6-6; clone size: -; J gene: TRBJ1-5; D gene: -; CDR3 protein: CASSPEVARSNQPQHF; CDR3 DNA: TGTGCCAGCAGCCCCGAGGTTGCACGGAGCAATCAGCCCCAGCATTTT
V gene: TRBV5-6; clone size: few; J gene: TRBJ2-1; D gene: TRBD2; CDR3 protein: CASSFGTSSLNEQFF; CDR3 DNA: TGTGCCAGCAGCTTTGGGACTAGCAGCCTTAATGAGCAGTTCTTC
V gene: TRBV6-2/TRBV6-3; clone size: few; J gene: TRBJ1-1; D gene: -; CDR3 protein: CASSEDGGSRWNTEAFF; CDR3 DNA: TGTGCCAGCAGCGAGGACGGGGGGAGCAGATGGAACACTGAAGCTTTCTTT
V gene: TRBV12-5; clone size: many; J gene: TRBJ2-2; D gene: TRBD2; CDR3 protein: CASGYTSGGAPGELFF; CDR3 DNA: TGTGCTAGTGGCTATACTAGCGGGGGGGCTCCCGGGGAGCTGTTTTTT
V gene: TRBV27; clone size: many; J gene: TRBJ2-1; D gene: -; CDR3 protein: CGSSGTPFREQFF; CDR3 DNA: TGTGGCTCGTCCGGGACACCTTTCCGTGAGCAGTTCTTC
V gene: TRBV25-1; clone size: many; J gene: TRBJ1-1; D gene: -; CDR3 protein: CASSETVMNTEAFF; CDR3 DNA: TGTGCCAGCAGTGAGACAGTCATGAACACTGAAGCTTTCTTT
V gene: TRBV29-1; clone size: -; J gene: TRBJ2-1; D gene: TRBD2; CDR3 protein: CSVGLAVEQFF; CDR3 DNA: TGCAGCGTGGGACTAGCGGTTGAGCAGTTCTTC
V gene: TRBV7-2; clone size: many; J gene: TRBJ2-1; D gene: -; CDR3 protein: CASSLDYYNEQFF; CDR3 DNA: TGTGCCAGCAGCCTGGACTATTACAATGAGCAGTTCTTC
V gene: TRBV6-2/TRBV6-3; clone size: -; J gene: TRBJ1-1; D gene: TRBD1; CDR3 protein: CASRRQGVNTEAFF; CDR3 DNA: TGTGCCAGCAGACGACAGGGGGTGAACACTGAAGCTTTCTTT
V gene: TRBV6-1; clone size: few; J gene: TRBJ1-5; D gene: -; CDR3 protein: CASIETGGQPQHF; CDR3 DNA: TGTGCCAGCATTGAGACGGGCGGCCAGCCCCAGCATTTT
V gene: TRBV12-5; clone size: -; J gene: TRBJ2-7; D gene: TRBD1; CDR3 protein: CASGLRGQEAYEQYF; CDR3 DNA: TGTGCTAGTGGTTTGAGGGGGCAGGAGGCCTACGAGCAGTACTTC
V gene: TRBV9; clone size: -; J gene: TRBJ2-2; D gene: -; CDR3 protein: CASSVDQGNTGELFF; CDR3 DNA: TGTGCCAGCAGCGTAGACCAGGGGAACACCGGGGAGCTGTTTTTT
V gene: TRBV20-1; clone size: -; J gene: TRBJ2-1; D gene: TRBD2; CDR3 protein: CSAGLAGGYNEQFF; CDR3 DNA: TGCAGTGCTGGACTAGCGGGGGGATACAATGAGCAGTTCTTC
V gene: TRBV7-3; clone size: many; J gene: TRBJ2-1; D gene: -; CDR3 protein: CASSSYSYNEQFF; CDR3 DNA: TGTGCCAGCAGCAGTTACAGCTACAATGAGCAGTTCTTC
V gene: TRBV7-6; clone size: many; J gene: TRBJ1-5; D gene: TRBD1; CDR3 protein: CASSLTGQPNQPQHF; CDR3 DNA: TGTGCCAGCAGCTTAACGGGACAGCCTAATCAGCCCCAGCATTTT
V gene: TRBV6-5; clone size: -; J gene: TRBJ2-1; D gene: TRBD1; CDR3 protein: CASSYPGQGLYNEQFF; CDR3 DNA: TGTGCCAGCAGTTACCCCGGACAGGGTCTCTACAATGAGCAGTTCTTC
V gene: TRBV5-1; clone size: once; J gene: TRBJ1-6; D gene: -; CDR3 protein: CASRFLSSGRSGNSPLHF; CDR3 DNA: TGCGCCAGCAGATTTCTCAGCTCGGGACGGTCGGGTAATTCACCCCTCCACTTT
V gene: TRBV12-3/TRBV12-4; clone size: -; J gene: TRBJ2-3; D gene: TRBD1; CDR3 protein: CASSSTGVDTDTQYF; CDR3 DNA: TGTGCCAGCAGTTCGACAGGGGTAGACACAGATACGCAGTATTTT
V gene: TRBV6-6; clone size: -; J gene: TRBJ2-2; D gene: -; CDR3 protein: CASSYTGSGTGELFF; CDR3 DNA: TGTGCCAGCAGTTACACGGGCTCCGGCACCGGGGAGCTGTTTTTT
V gene: TRBV9; clone size: -; J gene: TRBJ2-5; D gene: TRBD1; CDR3 protein: CVSSVGGTGGLVGETQYF; CDR3 DNA: TGTGTCAGCAGCGTAGGTGGGACAGGGGGCTTGGTCGGCGAGACCCAGTACTTC